The clone carrying this TCR beta chain was picked up a small number of times. Sequencing used immunoSEQ multiplex PCR; TCRdb keeps in-frame clones, though not all of them. The data contain about 170,000 clones, roughly 82% of them singletons. The sample belongs to a study of blood T cell repertoires in COVID-19. Germline-derived CDR1 and CDR2 are GTSNPN and SVGIG (reference sequence). The CDR3 has 15 amino acids. The V segment lost 3 bases and the J segment 2 bases; nucleotides outside the gene matches: 7. This rearrangement joins TRBV30 to TRBJ1-3; 7 positions match TRBD1. The TCR sequence derives from a woman aged 70-85 years with acute or convalescent COVID-19. Sequencing used peripheral blood. CDR3 nucleotide sequence: TGTGCCTGGAGACCATCCGGGACAGCTGGAAACACCATATATTTT. Amino acid sequence: CAWRPSGTAGNTIYF.